Below are 27 T cell receptor beta chains sequenced from a single sample in a study of beta chain features in type 1 diabetes. Findings and caveats of the study: A moderate, significant TCRB CDR3 shortening appeared in type 1 diabetes across four CD4+ subsets.

No cognate antigen is known for these TCRs. All of the isolated RNA was reverse transcribed, so expressed TCRB transcripts were sequenced. Assay: immunoSEQ multiplex PCR; the TCRdb copy retains only in-frame clones and omits some. The sample has around 300,000 clones; 14% to 15% are singletons. The sequencing sample was made of naive CD4+ T cells from blood. These receptor sequences come from a man between 18 and 35 years old with type 1 diabetes.

This chain uses TRBV7-2 with TRBJ2-5; 9 positions agree with TRBD2. This CDR3 has 15 residues. Trimming at V came to 7 bases and at J to 1 base, leaving 7 bases not matched to a gene. Germline assignment: CDR1 SGHTA and CDR2 FQGNSA. The CDR3 bases are TGTGCCAGCACCGCACTAGCGGGCGGCCAAGAGACCCAGTACTTC. Translating gives CASTALAGGQETQYF.

The chain has TRBV19 and TRBJ2-1; TRBD2 agrees at 13 bases. The ends lost 8 bases at V and 2 bases at J; junction bases unmatched: 0. The CDR3 consists of 14 residues. Germline CDR1 LNHDA, CDR2 SQIVND (reference sequence). CDR3 bases: TGTGCCAGTGGGACTAGCGGGACCTACAATGAGCAGTTCTTC. This sequence encodes CASGTSGTYNEQFF.

This clone has a handful of counts. V and J are TRBV4-3 and TRBJ1-4; D is unresolved. V was trimmed by 1 base and J by 7 bases, leaving 13 bases between them. CDR1 is LGHNA, CDR2 YSLEER, per germline. This CDR3 is built from 15 residues. CDR3 nucleotides: TGCGCCAGCAGCCAAGTGAAAGCTTCGGGTGAAAAACTGTTTTTT. Encoded protein: CASSQVKASGEKLFF.

This clone was counted between two and nine times. The chain couples TRBV28 to TRBJ1-1; D unresolved. V lost 5 bases, J lost 5 bases, and 15 bases lay in between. CDR3 size: 14 residues. CDR1 MDHEN and CDR2 SYDVKM come from the germline V gene. Here the CDR3 DNA reads TGTGCCAGCAGTCCTTCCTCGGGGTGGACTGAAGCTTTCTTT. Translated, it gives CASSPSSGWTEAFF.

CDR3 amino acids: CASSLGENTGELFF. The CDR3 DNA reads as TGTGCCAGCAGCTTAGGCGAGAACACCGGGGAGCTGTTTTTT. V usage is TRBV11-2 and J usage is TRBJ2-2; no clear D gene. CDR3 length: 14 amino acids. The V gene lost 1 base and the J gene lost 1 base, with 4 bases spanning the gap. Germline V gives CDR1 SGHAT, CDR2 FQNNGV.

This sequence joins TRBV18 and TRBJ1-2; the D is unclear. Per germline, CDR1 KGHSH and CDR2 LQKENI. Trimming cost V 0 bases and J 2 bases, with 10 bases left between them. The CDR3 is made up of 15 amino acids. The CDR3: CASSPPSRSNYGYTF. DNA for the CDR3: TGTGCCAGCTCACCACCGAGTCGGTCCAACTATGGCTACACCTTC.

CDR3 DNA: TGTGCCAGCAGTCCCCGACTAGCGGGGGGAGAGACCCAGTACTTC. Encoded protein: CASSPRLAGGETQYF. The V gene is TRBV28, the J gene TRBJ2-5; 13 nucleotides line up with TRBD2. Germline CDR1 reads MDHEN; CDR2 reads SYDVKM. V shed 5 bases and J 4 bases; nucleotides not matched to a gene: 4. The CDR3 runs 15 residues.

V and J are TRBV10-3 and TRBJ2-5; TRBD2 is a possible D gene (5 bases). This CDR3 region has 14 residues. Germline CDR1 ENHRY, CDR2 SYGVKD. Trimming took off 0 bases at V and 5 bases at J, with 10 bases between the two ends. This CDR3 is CAISESARGETQYF. The DNA of the CDR3 is TGTGCCATCAGTGAGTCTGCTAGAGGGGAGACCCAGTACTTC.

CDR3 sequence: CASTKARTGPYNEQFF. CDR3 nucleotide sequence: TGTGCCAGCACCAAGGCTCGGACTGGGCCCTACAATGAGCAGTTCTTC. The chain recombines TRBV2 with TRBJ2-1; a weak D match, TRBD2 (5 bases). The CDR3 totals 16 residues. Trimming removed 7 bases at V and 2 bases at J, with 18 bases between. Per the germline V gene, CDR1 is SNHLY and CDR2 is FYNNEI.

The table lists this clone with a few counts. The V and J genes are TRBV20-1 and TRBJ2-7; a possible D gene is TRBD2 (5 bases). The CDR3 is made up of 11 amino acids. Per germline, CDR1 DFQATT and CDR2 SNEGSKA (reference sequence). The CDR3 DNA reads as TGCAGCCAGAGAGGGACCTACGAGCAGTACTTC. Translated, it gives CSQRGTYEQYF.

The table lists this clone with a few counts. The CDR3: CASSEVGGGFSYEQYF. CDR3 nucleotides: TGTGCCAGCAGTGAAGTGGGCGGGGGGTTCTCCTACGAGCAGTACTTC. The chain employs TRBV25-1 and TRBJ2-7; 8 positions match TRBD2. The CDR3 length is 16 residues. The germline V gene has CDR1 MGHDK and CDR2 SYGVNS. The ends lost 2 bases at V and 0 bases at J; junction bases unmatched: 6.

The genes are TRBV5-1 and TRBJ2-1; maybe TRBD2 (7 bases). CDR1 and CDR2 (germline): SGHRS, YFSETQ. This CDR3 is built from 16 residues. With 3 bases removed from V and 3 bases from J, the gap between germline ends came to 16 bases. The CDR3 is CASSWSGAGVYNEQFF. CDR3 bases: TGCGCCAGCAGCTGGTCAGGGGCGGGAGTCTACAATGAGCAGTTCTTC.

The V gene is TRBV7-2, the J gene TRBJ2-5; 9 nucleotides match TRBD1. Germline V gives CDR1 SGHTA, CDR2 FQGNSA. V trimming: 0 bases; J trimming: 5 bases; junction bases outside the gene matches: 1. This CDR3 has 14 amino acids. The CDR3 nucleotides are TGTGCCAGCAGCTTAGCGACAGGGGGGGAGACCCAGTACTTC. Protein: CASSLATGGETQYF.

The rearrangement links TRBV29-1 to TRBJ1-3; D might be TRBD1 (5 bases). This CDR3 comprises 12 residues. Germline CDR1 SQVTM, CDR2 ANQGSEA. Deletions cut 3 bases from V and 2 bases from J, with 5 bases between. CDR3 nucleotides: TGCAGCGTTGAGGGGCCTGGAAACACCATATATTTT. Protein product: CSVEGPGNTIYF.

The chain employs TRBV28 and TRBJ1-2; tentatively, D is TRBD1 (5 bases). The V and J ends lost 7 bases and 3 bases respectively, with 15 bases between them. The CDR3 extends over 14 amino acids. The germline CDR1 and CDR2 sequences are MDHEN and SYDVKM. CDR3 amino acids: CASTVHGADYGYTF. CDR3 coding DNA: TGTGCCAGCACCGTACATGGGGCTGACTATGGCTACACCTTC.

The chain uses TRBV7-9 and TRBJ2-3; the D gene is possibly TRBD2 (5 bases). V lost 1 base to trimming and J lost 8 bases, with 19 bases between them. This CDR3 is 16 amino acids long. Germline assignment: CDR1 SEHNR and CDR2 FQNEAQ (reference sequence). The CDR3 nucleotides read TGTGCCAGCAGCTTAGAACCCTTCCGGGGAGATGGTACGCAGTATTTT. The encoded protein is CASSLEPFRGDGTQYF.

Only a few counts were recorded for this clone. The V gene is TRBV15, the J gene TRBJ2-4; no clear D. The CDR3 consists of 12 residues. The V and J ends lost 0 bases and 7 bases respectively, with 4 bases between them. Germline loops: CDR1 LNHNV, CDR2 YYDKDF (reference sequence). CDR3 nucleotides: TGTGCCACCAGCAGAGACCAGAACATTCAGTACTTC. It specifies CATSRDQNIQYF.

This clone has just a few counts. The genes are TRBV7-2 and TRBJ2-7; D is ambiguous. The V and J ends lost 1 base and 8 bases respectively, with 15 bases between them. Per the germline V gene, CDR1 is SGHTA and CDR2 is FQGNSA. The CDR3 length is 14 residues. CDR3 sequence: CASSLVLQAVQQYF. The DNA of the CDR3 is TGTGCCAGCAGCTTAGTCCTGCAGGCAGTCCAGCAGTACTTC.

To note about this clone: Mismatch with germline at one junction end may stem from a read error. This sample includes further DNA sequences coding for the same CDR3. The genes are TRBV28 and TRBJ1-5; the match to TRBD1 covers 8 bases. This CDR3 spans 14 amino acids. Germline V gene data show CDR1 as MDHEN and CDR2 as SYDVKM. CDR3 bases: TGTGCCAGCAGTCCCGGACAGGGCAACCAGCCCCAGCATTTT. Amino acid sequence: CASSPGQGNQPQHF.

This clone has just a few counts. The chain has TRBV27 and TRBJ1-2, with D unresolved. The CDR3 is 14 residues long. Trimming shortened V by 5 bases and J by 5 bases, and 15 bases separated the two germline ends. CDR1 and CDR2 (germline): MNHEY, SMNVEV (reference sequence). The CDR3 DNA sequence: TGTGCCAGCAGTCCGACATACACGATGTATGGCTACACCTTC. This codes for CASSPTYTMYGYTF.

This clone has a handful of counts. The chain carries TRBV19 and TRBJ1-1; the D is unclear. V was clipped by 5 bases and J by 5 bases, with 6 bases between them. CDR1 and CDR2 (germline): LNHDA, SQIVND (reference sequence). This CDR3 has 11 residues. The CDR3 DNA reads TGTGCCAGTAGTGGGAGTACTGAAGCTTTCTTT. It encodes CASSGSTEAFF.

This clone was seen a handful of times. The chain has TRBV23-1 and TRBJ2-5; 8 nucleotides line up with TRBD2. TRBV23-1 is reported as an ORF; its role is uncertain. V was pared by 4 bases and J by 1 base, with 8 bases of the junction left unmatched. This CDR3 has 16 amino acids. The CDR3 reads CASSLPGGGPQETQYF. In DNA form, the CDR3 reads TGCGCCAGCAGTCTCCCCGGCGGGGGGCCCCAAGAGACCCAGTACTTC.

This CDR3 is CAWTDFSLGEQFF. The DNA for the CDR3 is TGTGCCTGGACGGACTTTTCGTTAGGTGAGCAGTTCTTC. The V call is TRBV30, the J call TRBJ2-1, with D possibly TRBD2 on 5 matching bases. Trimming removed 4 bases at V and 9 bases at J, with 16 bases between. The CDR3 sequence is 13 residues long. Per germline, CDR1 GTSNPN and CDR2 SVGIG (reference sequence). Together with reference TRBV30 and TRBJ2-1, the CDR3 gives the full variable domain: SQTIHQWPATLVQPVGSPLSLECTVEGTSNPNLYWYRQAAGRGLQLLFYSVGIGQISSEVPQNLSASRPQDRQFILSSKKLLLSDSGFYLCAWTDFSLGEQFFGPGTRLTVL.

This clone was seen only a few times. The V gene is TRBV28, the J gene TRBJ2-4; 9 bases line up with TRBD2. The CDR3 spans 15 residues. Germline V gene lookup returns CDR1 MDHEN and CDR2 SYDVKM. The ends lost 6 bases at V and 5 bases at J; junction bases unmatched: 8. DNA of the CDR3: TGTGCCAGCAGGCGCGCGGGCGGGGGGGAAAACATTCAGTACTTC. The encoded protein is CASRRAGGGENIQYF.

The V gene is TRBV5-6, the J gene TRBJ1-1; 11 nucleotides match TRBD1. This CDR3 comprises 18 residues. V dropped 4 bases and J dropped 0; count of bases not matched to a gene: 11. Per germline, CDR1 SGHDT and CDR2 YYEEEE. The CDR3 nucleotides read TGTGCCAGCAGCCGGCTGGGACAGGGGGTGGGTATGAACACTGAAGCTTTCTTT. As protein: CASSRLGQGVGMNTEAFF.

The chain is built from TRBV7-2 and TRBJ2-5; 12 positions agree with TRBD2. V was pared by 3 bases and J by 4 bases, with 12 bases of the junction left unmatched. This CDR3 comprises 18 residues. CDR1 and CDR2 from the germline V gene are SGHTA and FQGNSA. CDR3 DNA: TGTGCCAGCAGCTTTAACCTAGCGGGGGGGCCCGAGTTAGAGACCCAGTACTTC. Amino acids: CASSFNLAGGPELETQYF.

The genes are TRBV30 and TRBJ1-2; 7 bases align to TRBD1. Germline loops: CDR1 GTSNPN, CDR2 SVGIG (reference sequence). The CDR3 loop spans 14 amino acids. Trimming cost V 1 base and J 4 bases; bases outside gene matches: 6. The CDR3 spells CAWSAGTAGYGYTF. The CDR3 DNA sequence: TGTGCCTGGAGTGCAGGGACAGCAGGCTATGGCTACACCTTC.